The entry below gives a single T cell receptor beta chain sequence along with its context. These data belong to a study of blood T cell repertoires in COVID-19. Turning to the study itself: The United States, Italy and Spain supplied acute and convalescent COVID-19 samples.

TCRdb's copy holds only in-frame clones and misses some; the assay was immunoSEQ multiplex PCR. The sample lists 310,000 or so clones; 91% were seen once. Germline-derived CDR1 and CDR2 are LNHNV and YYDKDF (reference sequence). This CDR3 contains 16 residues. V lost 4 bases, J lost 0 bases, and 14 bases lay in between. The chain joins TRBV15 to TRBJ2-3, with D possibly TRBD1 on 6 matching bases. Specimen: peripheral blood. The clonotype was recovered from a woman aged 25-40 years with COVID-19, enrolled during active disease. Here the CDR3 DNA reads TGTGCCACCAGCAACCGAGGGGGTTCTAGCACAGATACGCAGTATTTT. Translated, it gives CATSNRGGSSTDTQYF.